A selection of T cell receptor beta chains follows, all from one sample in a study of blood T cell repertoires in COVID-19. Sequenced by immunoSEQ multiplex PCR; TCRdb stores in-frame clones only, minus some. The data show about 270,000 clones, with almost 85% seen just once and about 9.3% held by the top ten. The sequenced sample was PBMCs or T cells enriched from blood (not recorded which). These TCRs come from a woman in her fifties or sixties with acute COVID-19. Both conserved end residues are part of each CDR3. Fields, in order: D gene, V gene, CDR3 length, clone size, J gene, CDR3 protein, CDR3 DNA. D genes are given only for firm matches. Only some rows state a clone size, as once, few, many or a class for expanded clones.

TRBD1	TRBV2	15	.	TRBJ2-7	CASSDPQGAAYEQYF	TGTGCCAGCAGTGATCCCCAGGGGGCGGCCTACGAGCAGTACTTC
.	TRBV3-1/TRBV3-2	13	.	TRBJ1-2	CASRRGQEGGYTF	TGTGCCAGCAGAAGGGGCCAGGAGGGAGGCTACACCTTC
TRBD1	TRBV30	12	.	TRBJ1-2	CASQGVDYGYTF	TGTGCCTCACAGGGGGTTGACTATGGCTACACCTTC
TRBD1	TRBV18	15	once	TRBJ2-7	CASSPPGTGSYEQYF	TGTGCCAGCTCACCACCGGGGACAGGGTCCTACGAGCAGTACTTC
.	TRBV4-3	17	once	TRBJ1-1	CASSQDTLGVMNTEAFF	TGCGCCAGCAGCCAAGATACCTTGGGAGTTATGAACACTGAAGCTTTCTTT
TRBD1	TRBV29-1	13	.	TRBJ1-1	CSGRRDRGAEAFF	TGCAGCGGCCGAAGGGACAGGGGAGCTGAAGCTTTCTTT
TRBD2	TRBV6-4	15	.	TRBJ2-3	CASSDYLAGVDTQYF	TGTGCCAGCAGTGACTACCTAGCGGGGGTTGATACGCAGTATTTT
.	TRBV3-1/TRBV3-2	15	.	TRBJ1-1	CASSPPGHDNTEAFF	TGTGCCAGCAGCCCCCCGGGACACGATAACACTGAAGCTTTCTTT
.	TRBV18	13	.	TRBJ1-1	CASSPQGNTEAFF	TGTGCCAGCTCCCCTCAGGGTAACACTGAAGCTTTCTTT
.	TRBV3-1/TRBV3-2	12	.	TRBJ2-1	CASSQVRNEQFF	TGTGCCAGCAGCCAAGTCCGGAATGAGCAGTTCTTC